The T cell receptor (beta chain) under discussion was sequenced for a study of molecular identifiers for immune sequencing clone quantification. The CDR3 loop spans 16 amino acids. Trimming took off 6 bases at V and 0 bases at J, with 15 bases between the two ends. MiXCR, run by TCRdb on the PCR reads, gives a single entry per CDR3 protein. The sample contains 350,000 or so distinct CDR3 sequences, about a fifth of which appear only once. The source material was naive CD8+ T cells from blood, with Jurkat cell RNA spiked in. This sample's subset: FACS-sorted CD8+CD4-CCR7+CD45RA+ naive T cells. The V and J genes are TRBV12-3 or TRBV12-4 and TRBJ2-1; possible D gene TRBD2, 6 bases. The receptor was isolated from a human donor in good health. Some libraries in this study had Jurkat cell RNA spiked in. The CDR3 here is CASSLGRLSSYNEQFF. The CDR3 bases are TGTGCCAGCAGCCTTGGGAGGCTCAGCTCCTACAATGAGCAGTTCTTC.